This T cell receptor beta chain was found in a study of T cells after yellow fever vaccination. Trimming cost V 0 bases and J 4 bases, with 10 bases left between them. The CDR3 length is 15 residues. In germline, CDR1 is LNHDA, CDR2 SQIVND (reference sequence). This clonotype was counted a few times. TCRdb itself ran the 5' RACE reads through MiXCR, one entry per CDR3 protein. The sample includes about 230,000 distinct CDR3 sequences, more than 6.5% of them seen just once. The chain links TRBV19 to TRBJ2-1; D unclear. The receptor was derived from a man younger than 40 who received the YFV17D yellow fever vaccine. The sequencing here drew on CD4+ T cells sorted from PBMCs, taken on the day of the yellow fever booster vaccination. The CDR3 is CASSIEIWVYNEQFF. In DNA, the CDR3 is TGTGCCAGTAGTATAGAGATTTGGGTATACAATGAGCAGTTCTTC.